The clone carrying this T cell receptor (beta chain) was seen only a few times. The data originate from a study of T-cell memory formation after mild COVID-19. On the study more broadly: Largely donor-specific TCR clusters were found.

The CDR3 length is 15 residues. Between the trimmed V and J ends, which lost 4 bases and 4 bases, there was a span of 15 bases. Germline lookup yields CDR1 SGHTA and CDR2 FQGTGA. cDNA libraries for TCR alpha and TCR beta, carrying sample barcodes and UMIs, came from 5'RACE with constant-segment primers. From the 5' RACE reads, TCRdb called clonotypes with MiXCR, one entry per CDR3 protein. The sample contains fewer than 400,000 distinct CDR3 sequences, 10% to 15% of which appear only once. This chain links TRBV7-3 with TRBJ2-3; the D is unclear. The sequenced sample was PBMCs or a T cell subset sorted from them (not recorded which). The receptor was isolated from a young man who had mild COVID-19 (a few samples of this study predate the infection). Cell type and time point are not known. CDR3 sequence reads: CASSSPPLVSDTQYF. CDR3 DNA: TGTGCCAGCAGCTCCCCCCCATTGGTTTCAGATACGCAGTATTTT.